The rows below give T cell receptor beta chains drawn from one sample of a study of blood T cell repertoires in COVID-19. Using immunoSEQ multiplex PCR, the repertoire was profiled, and TCRdb retains in-frame clones only, with some absent. The data hold roughly 24,000 clones, with 70% to 90% observed a single time. Sequences were obtained from peripheral blood. The receptors shown here come from a woman of 80 years or more with acute or convalescent COVID-19. Both conserved end residues are part of each CDR3. Fields, in order: V gene, D gene, J gene, clone size, CDR3 protein, CDR3 DNA. D genes are given only for firm matches. Clone size appears in some rows only: once, few, many, or a class for an expanded clone.

>TRBV4-3|TRBD2|TRBJ2-1|.
CASSQESTSGGFYNEQFF
TGCGCCAGCAGCCAAGAGTCCACTAGCGGGGGTTTCTACAATGAGCAGTTCTTC
>TRBV18|.|TRBJ1-3|.
CASSPPDRSSGNTIYF
TGTGCCAGCTCACCACCAGACAGAAGCTCTGGAAACACCATATATTTT
>TRBV7-2|.|TRBJ2-7|few
CASSLGRGTFYEQYF
TGTGCCAGCAGCTTAGGCAGGGGCACATTCTACGAGCAGTACTTC
>TRBV5-5|.|TRBJ2-7|.
CASSLQGSYEQYF
TGTGCCAGCAGCCTCCAGGGATCCTACGAGCAGTACTTC
>TRBV18|.|TRBJ1-3|.
CASSPRDTSSGNTIYF
TGTGCCAGCTCACCAAGGGACACGAGCTCTGGAAACACCATATATTTT
>TRBV9|TRBD1|TRBJ1-5|.
CASSPRDSYNQPQHF
TGTGCCAGCAGCCCCAGGGACAGCTACAATCAGCCCCAGCATTTT
>TRBV29-1|TRBD2|TRBJ2-1|.
CSGSGRRYNEQFF
TGCAGCGGAAGCGGGAGACGGTACAATGAGCAGTTCTTC
>TRBV11-2|.|TRBJ2-3|.
CASKVGLSTDTQYF
TGTGCCAGCAAGGTGGGACTCAGCACAGATACGCAGTATTTT
>TRBV6-5|TRBD1|TRBJ1-2|.
CASSYSGQGTPSGYTF
TGTGCCAGCAGTTACTCGGGACAGGGGACTCCCTCTGGCTACACCTTC
>TRBV19|TRBD2|TRBJ2-2|.
CATSTSGTNTGELFF
TGTGCCACCAGTACTAGCGGGACGAACACCGGGGAGCTGTTTTTT
>TRBV21-1|.|TRBJ1-1|.
CASSSITGAWGEAFF
TGTGCCAGCAGCAGCATTACAGGGGCATGGGGTGAAGCTTTCTTT
>TRBV19|TRBD1|TRBJ1-1|.
CASSKAGGGMNTEAFF
TGTGCCAGTAGTAAAGCAGGGGGTGGAATGAACACTGAAGCTTTCTTT
>TRBV18|TRBD1|TRBJ1-1|.
CASRGTGGIDTEAFF
TGTGCCAGCCGCGGGACAGGGGGAATAGACACTGAAGCTTTCTTT
>TRBV27|.|TRBJ2-1|.
CASSLKTGYNEQFF
TGTGCCAGCAGCCTTAAAACAGGTTACAATGAGCAGTTCTTC
>TRBV5-1|.|TRBJ2-3|.
CASSLELEQGTQYF
TGCGCCAGCAGCTTGGAACTAGAACAGGGTACGCAGTATTTT
>TRBV5-1|.|TRBJ2-7|few
CASSLEGGDEQYF
TGCGCCAGCAGCTTGGAAGGAGGGGATGAGCAGTACTTC
>TRBV11-3|TRBD1|TRBJ1-1|.
CASSLDPGTGTEAFF
TGTGCCAGCAGCTTAGATCCCGGGACAGGGACTGAAGCTTTCTTT
>TRBV27|.|TRBJ1-1|few
CASRNLQGISTEAFF
TGTGCCAGCAGGAACCTACAGGGTATAAGCACTGAAGCTTTCTTT
>TRBV5-1|.|TRBJ2-1|.
CASRVDFSYNEQFF
TGCGCCAGCAGGGTCGACTTCTCCTACAATGAGCAGTTCTTC
>TRBV7-8|.|TRBJ2-3|.
CASSLGTAGTQYF
TGTGCCAGCAGCTTAGGAACCGCCGGTACGCAGTATTTT
>TRBV5-6|.|TRBJ1-5|.
CASRRTDSNQPQHF
TGTGCCAGCAGACGAACAGATAGCAATCAGCCCCAGCATTTT
>TRBV27|.|TRBJ1-5|few
CASSLRQEWSPQHF
TGTGCCAGCAGTCTAAGACAGGAATGGTCGCCCCAGCATTTT
>TRBV12-3/TRBV12-4|.|TRBJ1-3|.
CASSRGYGNTIYF
TGTGCCAGCAGCAGAGGGTACGGAAACACCATATATTTT
>TRBV25-1|TRBD1|TRBJ2-2|.
CASTGDRGSNTGELFF
TGTGCCAGCACCGGGGACAGGGGATCGAACACCGGGGAGCTGTTTTTT
>TRBV18|TRBD1|TRBJ2-3|once
CASSPRDSGTDTQYF
TGTGCCAGCTCACCTAGGGACAGTGGCACAGATACGCAGTATTTT
>TRBV7-8|.|TRBJ2-1|few
CASSREEGGTQFF
TGTGCCAGCAGCCGAGAGGAGGGGGGGACGCAGTTCTTC
>TRBV7-2|TRBD1|TRBJ1-5|few
CASRQDRGVNQPQHF
TGTGCCAGCAGGCAAGACAGGGGCGTAAATCAGCCCCAGCATTTT
>TRBV7-9|.|TRBJ1-3|few
CASSLAGGSGNTIYF
TGTGCCAGCAGCTTAGCCGGGGGCTCTGGAAACACCATATATTTT
>TRBV6-5|.|TRBJ2-7|.
CASSYSGRLTYEQYF
TGTGCCAGCAGTTACTCGGGGCGGCTGACCTACGAGCAGTACTTC
>TRBV7-9|.|TRBJ1-1|few
CASSPYRVPTEAFF
TGTGCCAGCAGCCCCTACAGGGTCCCCACTGAAGCTTTCTTT
>TRBV27|.|TRBJ1-5|.
CASSLQGFSNQPQHF
TGTGCCAGCAGTTTACAGGGATTCAGCAATCAGCCCCAGCATTTT
>TRBV9|.|TRBJ2-7|.
CASSGQAGYEQYF
TGTGCCAGCAGCGGACAGGCTGGGTACGAGCAGTACTTC